The 22 T cell receptor beta chains listed next were all sequenced from one sample in a study of radiotherapy plus CTLA-4 blockade in lung cancer. Profiling relied on immunoSEQ multiplex PCR, and the TCRdb table lists in-frame clones only, not all of them. The sample contains 75,000 to 80,000 clones, more than 85% of which appear only once. Sample: peripheral blood, taken from a patient treated with radiotherapy plus ipilimumab. These receptors all stem from a human donor with non-small cell lung cancer who had stable disease on radiotherapy plus ipilimumab.

The gene calls are TRBV5-1 and TRBJ1-2; 9 nucleotides line up with TRBD1. There are 14 residues in the CDR3. Trimming took 0 bases from V and 5 from J; bases not matched to a gene: 2. Germline CDR1 is SGHRS and CDR2 is YFSETQ. For the CDR3, the DNA is TGCGCCAGCAGCTTGGGGGACAGGGCATATGGCTACACCTTC. It translates to CASSLGDRAYGYTF. The variable domain in full, with the rest retrieved from reference TRBV5-1 and TRBJ1-2, is KAGVTQTPRYLIKTRGQQVTLSCSPISGHRSVSWYQQTPGQGLQFLFEYFSETQRNKGNFPGRFSGRQFSNSRSEMNVSTLELGDSALYLCASSLGDRAYGYTFGSGTRLTVV.

The chain recombines TRBV10-3 with TRBJ1-6, with 7 bases lining up with TRBD1. This CDR3 is 13 amino acids long. Germline V lookup: CDR1 ENHRY, CDR2 SYGVKD. V was pared by 3 bases and J by 7 bases, with 0 bases of the junction left unmatched. The CDR3 DNA follows: TGTGCCATCAGTGAACAGGGGAATTCACCCCTCCACTTT. Protein sequence: CAISEQGNSPLHF.

The chain joins TRBV9 to TRBJ2-1; 7 nucleotides align to TRBD2. The CDR3 sequence is 17 residues long. Germline CDR1 reads SGDLS; CDR2 reads YYNGEE. V dropped 0 bases and J dropped 0; count of bases not matched to a gene: 6. CDR3 residues: CASSVGRAGRSYNEQFF. CDR3 bases: TGTGCCAGCAGCGTAGGCAGAGCGGGGCGCTCCTACAATGAGCAGTTCTTC.

This clone was seen only once. The chain couples TRBV11-3 to TRBJ2-2, with 15 bases aligning to TRBD2. Germline values: CDR1 SGHNT, CDR2 YENEEA. Losses at the gene ends were 5 bases for V and 5 bases for J; bases not matched to a gene: 6. CDR3 size: 17 residues. The CDR3 sequence: CASSRTSGRVETGELFF. The CDR3 DNA is TGTGCCAGCAGCCGGACTAGCGGGAGGGTAGAGACCGGGGAGCTGTTTTTT.

This rearrangement joins TRBV18 to TRBJ1-1, with D tentatively TRBD1 (5 bases). The V end lost 2 bases, the J end lost 6 bases, and 16 bases lay between the germline ends. Germline lookup yields CDR1 KGHSH and CDR2 LQKENI. The CDR3 extends over 15 amino acids. The CDR3: CASSPIPGIGAEAFF. The CDR3 nucleotides are TGTGCCAGCTCACCAATTCCAGGGATAGGGGCTGAAGCTTTCTTT.

This chain uses TRBV28 with TRBJ2-1, with 9 bases that match TRBD1. Germline CDR1 MDHEN, CDR2 SYDVKM. The CDR3 spans 15 residues. With V trimmed by 6 bases and J by 9 bases, 12 bases remained unmatched. CDR3 sequence: CASRKQGAQNTEQFF. In DNA form, the CDR3 reads TGTGCCAGCAGGAAACAGGGGGCGCAAAATACTGAGCAGTTCTTC. The full variable domain, in which reference TRBV28 and TRBJ2-1 provide the parts outside the CDR3, is DVKVTQSSRYLVKRTGEKVFLECVQDMDHENMFWYRQDPGLGLRLIYFSYDVKMKEKGDIPEGYSVSREKKERFSLILESASTNQTSMYLCASRKQGAQNTEQFFGPGTRLTVL.

This chain connects TRBV18 to TRBJ2-3; a possible D gene is TRBD1 (6 bases). CDR3 length: 15 residues. The germline V gene encodes CDR1 KGHSH and CDR2 LQKENI. Trimming cost V 3 bases and J 6 bases, with 16 bases left between them. CDR3 in amino acids: CASSPAGAPTDTQYF. The CDR3 bases are TGTGCCAGCTCACCTGCAGGGGCCCCCACTGATACGCAGTATTTT.

The CDR3 sequence is CASSLTLGNEQYF. DNA of the CDR3: TGTGCCAGCAGTTTAACTCTCGGGAACGAGCAGTACTTC. The chain employs TRBV27 and TRBJ2-7; D is perhaps TRBD2 (5 bases). The germline V gene has CDR1 MNHEY and CDR2 SMNVEV (reference sequence). CDR3 length: 13 residues. With 2 bases removed from V and 5 bases from J, the gap between germline ends came to 10 bases.

This clone appeared a single time. The chain joins TRBV11-3 to TRBJ1-1; no clear D. V lost 5 bases and J 0 bases, leaving 16 bases between the germline ends. The germline V gene encodes CDR1 SGHNT and CDR2 YENEEA. The CDR3 is made up of 16 amino acids. CDR3 bases: TGTGCCAGCAGCAGCGGGGATCGTAGAATGAACACTGAAGCTTTCTTT. Translation: CASSSGDRRMNTEAFF.

This clone was found once. The genes are TRBV18 and TRBJ1-4; D is unclear. The germline CDR1 and CDR2 sequences are KGHSH and LQKENI. The CDR3 is made up of 15 amino acids. V lost 4 bases and J lost 0, with 9 bases in between. Here the CDR3 reads CASSRRPATNEKLFF. The CDR3 bases are TGTGCCAGCTCACGACGCCCTGCAACTAATGAAAAACTGTTTTTT.

The genes are TRBV30 and TRBJ2-5; D is possibly TRBD1 (5 bases). This CDR3 has 12 residues. Trimming shortened V by 4 bases and J by 4 bases, and 10 bases separated the two germline ends. Germline V gene data show CDR1 as GTSNPN and CDR2 as SVGIG (reference sequence). CDR3 nucleotides: TGTGCCTGGAAGGGGTTCGGAGAGACCCAGTACTTC. This codes for CAWKGFGETQYF.

Of note for this clone: At one of its ends the junction is not consistent with the germline gene, which may arise from a read error. The chain joins TRBV6-4 to TRBJ2-1; D might be TRBD2 (6 bases). This CDR3 spans 13 amino acids. CDR1 and CDR2 (germline): MRHNA, SNTAGT. The CDR3 DNA follows: TGTGCCAGCAGTGTCCTCAGGGACTCGCTCCTCCTCTTC. Its translation is CASSVLRDSLLLF.

V is TRBV19 and J is TRBJ1-6, with 9 bases identical to TRBD1. Per the germline V gene, CDR1 is LNHDA and CDR2 is SQIVND (reference sequence). The CDR3 runs 15 residues. With V trimmed by 4 bases and J by 7 bases, 5 bases remained unmatched. The CDR3 coding sequence is TGTGCCAGTAGTACGGACAGGGGTGGAAATTCACCCCTCCACTTT. It is translated as CASSTDRGGNSPLHF.

J is TRBJ2-7 and V is TRBV7-2; the D gene is possibly TRBD1 (6 bases). Germline CDR1 reads SGHTA; CDR2 reads FQGNSA. This CDR3 comprises 13 residues. The V end was cut by 2 bases, the J end by 4 bases, with 9 bases between. The CDR3 sequence is CASSLQGRYEQYF. The CDR3 nucleotides read TGTGCCAGCAGCTTACAGGGGCGGTACGAGCAGTACTTC. The full variable domain, in which reference TRBV7-2 and TRBJ2-7 provide the parts outside the CDR3, is GAGVSQSPSNKVTEKGKDVELRCDPISGHTALYWYRQSLGQGLEFLIYFQGNSAPDKSGLPSDRFSAERTGGSVSTLTIQRTQQEDSAVYLCASSLQGRYEQYFGPGTRLTVT.

This sequence joins TRBV28 and TRBJ2-1; maybe TRBD2 (6 bases). The CDR3 loop spans 16 amino acids. Germline V gene data show CDR1 as MDHEN and CDR2 as SYDVKM. Trimming left V 3 bases short and J 6 bases short, with 18 bases between. The DNA for the CDR3 is TGTGCCAGCAGTTTTTCTGTACTAGGAGGGCTCAATGAGCAGTTCTTC. It translates to CASSFSVLGGLNEQFF.

CDR3 loop: CASSAGLVEETQYF. The CDR3 coding sequence is TGTGCCAGCAGTGCAGGCCTCGTGGAAGAGACCCAGTACTTC. The J gene is TRBJ2-5, the V gene TRBV27; D is uncertain. The CDR3 spans 14 residues. Per the germline V gene, CDR1 is MNHEY and CDR2 is SMNVEV (reference sequence). Deletions cut 5 bases from V and 3 bases from J, with 13 bases between.

The chain employs TRBV19 and TRBJ1-4; possible D gene TRBD1, 5 bases. This CDR3 contains 14 residues. The ends were cut back, 5 bases at V and 8 bases at J, with 15 bases in the middle. Germline values: CDR1 LNHDA, CDR2 SQIVND (reference sequence). CDR3 sequence reads: CASSAWGSGEKLFF. The DNA for the CDR3 is TGTGCCAGTAGTGCATGGGGGAGCGGCGAAAAACTGTTTTTT.

This clone occurred a few times. The gene calls are TRBV10-3 and TRBJ2-1; D is undetermined. Looked up from germline, CDR1 is ENHRY and CDR2 is SYGVKD. The CDR3 has 12 residues. With 6 bases removed from V and 5 bases from J, the gap between germline ends came to 8 bases. CDR3 protein: CAISLGDNEQFF. CDR3 nucleotide sequence: TGTGCCATCAGCCTAGGAGACAATGAGCAGTTCTTC.

This clone has more than one count but fewer than ten. V usage is TRBV19 and J usage is TRBJ2-7; the D is unclear. The CDR3 contains 14 residues. Germline assignment: CDR1 LNHDA and CDR2 SQIVND (reference sequence). The V and J ends lost 3 bases and 0 bases respectively, with 9 bases between them. This chain's CDR3 is CASSMVGVSYEQYF. For the CDR3, the DNA is TGTGCCAGTAGTATGGTTGGGGTCTCCTACGAGCAGTACTTC.

The chain is built from TRBV5-4 and TRBJ2-2, with 12 positions matching TRBD2. The CDR3 runs 16 residues. Germline-derived CDR1 and CDR2 are SGHNT and YYREEE (reference sequence). V shed 1 base and J 5 bases; nucleotides not matched to a gene: 3. CDR3 loop: CASSLLAGGRTGELFF. The CDR3 coding sequence is TGTGCCAGCAGCTTGCTAGCGGGGGGGCGAACCGGGGAGCTGTTTTTT.

The rearrangement uses TRBV5-1 and TRBJ1-1; D remains ambiguous. V was cut by 2 bases and J by 4 bases, with 12 bases left in between. This CDR3 region has 14 residues. CDR1 is SGHRS and CDR2 is YFSETQ in the germline V gene. The CDR3 nucleotides read TGCGCCAGCAGCTTTGGAGAGAAGGCCACTGAAGCTTTCTTT. Protein product: CASSFGEKATEAFF.

The chain carries TRBV7-9 and TRBJ1-5, with D maybe TRBD1 (5 bases). Germline CDR1 reads SEHNR; CDR2 reads FQNEAQ (reference sequence). V lost 2 bases, J lost 5 bases, and 16 bases lay in between. This CDR3 is 16 amino acids long. CDR3 sequence (DNA): TGTGCCAGCAGCTTATTGGGAGGGGCTGGGCATCAGCCCCAGCATTTT. This gives the protein CASSLLGGAGHQPQHF.